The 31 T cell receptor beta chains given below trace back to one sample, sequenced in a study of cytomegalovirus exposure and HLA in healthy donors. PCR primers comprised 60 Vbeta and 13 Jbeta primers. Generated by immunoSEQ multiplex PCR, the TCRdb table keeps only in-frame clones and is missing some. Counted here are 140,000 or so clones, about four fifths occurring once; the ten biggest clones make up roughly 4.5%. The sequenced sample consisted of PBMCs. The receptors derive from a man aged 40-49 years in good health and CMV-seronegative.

DNA for the CDR3: TGTGCCAGCAGCCCCAAGGGGGTTAATAGCAATCAGCCCCAGCATTTT. This codes for CASSPKGVNSNQPQHF. V is TRBV7-8 and J is TRBJ1-5; a weak D match, TRBD1 (6 bases). Deletions cut 5 bases from V and 0 bases from J, with 14 bases between. CDR3 length: 16 amino acids. Germline CDR1 is SGHVS and CDR2 is FQNEAQ.

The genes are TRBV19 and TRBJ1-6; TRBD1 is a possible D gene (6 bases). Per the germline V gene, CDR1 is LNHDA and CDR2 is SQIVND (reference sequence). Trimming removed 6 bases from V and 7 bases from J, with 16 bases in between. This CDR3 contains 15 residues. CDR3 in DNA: TGTGCCAGTAGCCTGGCTTGGGACACAAATTCACCCCTCCACTTT. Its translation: CASSLAWDTNSPLHF.

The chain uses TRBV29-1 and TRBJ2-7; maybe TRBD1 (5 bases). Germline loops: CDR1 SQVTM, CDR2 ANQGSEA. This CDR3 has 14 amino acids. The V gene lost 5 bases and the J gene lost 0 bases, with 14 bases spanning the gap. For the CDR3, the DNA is TGCAGCGTTTACAGGAACCATTACTCCTACGAGCAGTACTTC. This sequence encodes CSVYRNHYSYEQYF.

CDR3 nucleotides: TGTGCCAGCAGCTTCGGCAGGTCCGGACAGCCCCAGCATTTT. It specifies CASSFGRSGQPQHF. The chain uses TRBV5-6 and TRBJ1-5; D ambiguous. The CDR3 has 14 residues. V was clipped by 2 bases and J by 7 bases, with 13 bases between them. Germline CDR1 SGHDT, CDR2 YYEEEE.

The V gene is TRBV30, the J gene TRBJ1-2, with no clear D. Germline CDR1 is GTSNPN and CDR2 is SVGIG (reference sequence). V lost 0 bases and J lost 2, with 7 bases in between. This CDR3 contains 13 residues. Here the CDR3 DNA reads TGTGCCTGGAGTGTCCAGTTAAACTATGGCTACACCTTC. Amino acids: CAWSVQLNYGYTF.

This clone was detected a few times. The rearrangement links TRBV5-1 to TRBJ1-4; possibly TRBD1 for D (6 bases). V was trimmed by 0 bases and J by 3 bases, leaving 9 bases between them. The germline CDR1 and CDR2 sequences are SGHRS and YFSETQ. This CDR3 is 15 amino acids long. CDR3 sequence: CASSLGKGANEKLFF. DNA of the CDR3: TGCGCCAGCAGCTTGGGGAAGGGGGCTAATGAAAAACTGTTTTTT.

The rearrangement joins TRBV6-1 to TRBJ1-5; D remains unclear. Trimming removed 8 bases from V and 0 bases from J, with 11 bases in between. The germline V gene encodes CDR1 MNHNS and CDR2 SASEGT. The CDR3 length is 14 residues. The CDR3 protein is CASDPADSNQPQHF. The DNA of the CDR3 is TGTGCCAGCGATCCGGCGGATAGCAATCAGCCCCAGCATTTT.

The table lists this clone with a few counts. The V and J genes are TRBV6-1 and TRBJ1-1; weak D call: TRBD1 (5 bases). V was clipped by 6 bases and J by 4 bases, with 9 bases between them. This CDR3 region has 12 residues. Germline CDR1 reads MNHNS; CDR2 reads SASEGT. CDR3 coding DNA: TGTGCCAGCAGCAGGGTGGGCACTGAAGCTTTCTTT. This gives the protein CASSRVGTEAFF.

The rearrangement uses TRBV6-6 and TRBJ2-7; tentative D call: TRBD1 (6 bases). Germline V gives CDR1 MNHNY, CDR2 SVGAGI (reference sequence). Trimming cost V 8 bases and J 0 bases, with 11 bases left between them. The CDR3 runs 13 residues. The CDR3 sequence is CASGTGNSYEQYF. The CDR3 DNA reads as TGTGCCAGCGGAACAGGGAACTCCTACGAGCAGTACTTC.

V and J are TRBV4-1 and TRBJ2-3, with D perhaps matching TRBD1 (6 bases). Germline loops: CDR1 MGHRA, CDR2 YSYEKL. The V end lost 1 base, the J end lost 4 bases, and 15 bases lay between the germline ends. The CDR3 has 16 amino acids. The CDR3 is CASSQVLGAGADTQYF. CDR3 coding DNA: TGCGCCAGCAGCCAAGTATTGGGGGCCGGCGCAGATACGCAGTATTTT.

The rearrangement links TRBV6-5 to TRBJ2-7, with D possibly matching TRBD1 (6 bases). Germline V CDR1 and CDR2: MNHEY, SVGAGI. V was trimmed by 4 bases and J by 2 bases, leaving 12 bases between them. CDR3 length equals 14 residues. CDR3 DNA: TGTGCCAGCAGTTCGTCCCCAGGGGCCTACGAGCAGTACTTC. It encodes CASSSSPGAYEQYF.

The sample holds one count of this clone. Here the CDR3 reads CASSAQGAGNSPLHF. CDR3 DNA: TGTGCCAGCAGCGCACAGGGGGCTGGGAATTCACCCCTCCACTTT. J is TRBJ1-6 and V is TRBV9; 9 bases fit TRBD1. The CDR3 is made up of 15 amino acids. With 3 bases clipped from V and 7 bases from J, the junction kept 5 bases outside the gene matches. The germline gives CDR1 SGDLS, CDR2 YYNGEE.

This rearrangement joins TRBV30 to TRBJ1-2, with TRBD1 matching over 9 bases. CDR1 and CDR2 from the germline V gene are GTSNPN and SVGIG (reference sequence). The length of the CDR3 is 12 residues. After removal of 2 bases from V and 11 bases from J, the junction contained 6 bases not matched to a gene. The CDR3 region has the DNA TGTGCCTGGAGTACAGACAGGGGGGTTTACACCTTC. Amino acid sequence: CAWSTDRGVYTF.

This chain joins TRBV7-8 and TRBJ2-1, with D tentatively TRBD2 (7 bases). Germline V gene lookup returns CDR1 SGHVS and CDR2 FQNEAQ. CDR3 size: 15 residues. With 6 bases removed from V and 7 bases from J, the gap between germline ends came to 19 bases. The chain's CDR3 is CASRPYGGLGNEQFF. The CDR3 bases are TGTGCCAGCAGACCCTACGGGGGGCTTGGAAATGAGCAGTTCTTC.

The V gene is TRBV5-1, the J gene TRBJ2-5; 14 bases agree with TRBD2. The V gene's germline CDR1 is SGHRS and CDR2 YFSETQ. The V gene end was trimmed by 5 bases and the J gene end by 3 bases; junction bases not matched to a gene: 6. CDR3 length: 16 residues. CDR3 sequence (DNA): TGCGCCAGCAGGGACCCGGGACTAGCGGGGGAAGAGACCCAGTACTTC. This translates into CASRDPGLAGEETQYF. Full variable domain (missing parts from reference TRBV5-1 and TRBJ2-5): KAGVTQTPRYLIKTRGQQVTLSCSPISGHRSVSWYQQTPGQGLQFLFEYFSETQRNKGNFPGRFSGRQFSNSRSEMNVSTLELGDSALYLCASRDPGLAGEETQYFGPGTRLLVL.

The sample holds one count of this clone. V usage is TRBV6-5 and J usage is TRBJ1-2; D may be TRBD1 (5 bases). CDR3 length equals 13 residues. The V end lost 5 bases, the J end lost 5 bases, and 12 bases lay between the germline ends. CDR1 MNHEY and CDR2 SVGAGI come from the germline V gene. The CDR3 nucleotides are TGTGCCAGCAGTCACACAGGAAATTATGGCTACACCTTC. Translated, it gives CASSHTGNYGYTF.

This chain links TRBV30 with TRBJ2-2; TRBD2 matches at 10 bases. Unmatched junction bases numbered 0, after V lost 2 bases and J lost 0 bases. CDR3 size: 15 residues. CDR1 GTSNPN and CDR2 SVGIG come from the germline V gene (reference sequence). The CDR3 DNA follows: TGTGCCTGGAGTACTAGCGGGGCGAACACCGGGGAGCTGTTTTTT. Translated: CAWSTSGANTGELFF.

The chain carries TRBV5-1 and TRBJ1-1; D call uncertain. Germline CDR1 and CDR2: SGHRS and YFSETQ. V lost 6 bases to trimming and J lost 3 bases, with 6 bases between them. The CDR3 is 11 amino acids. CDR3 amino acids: CASKEDTEAFF. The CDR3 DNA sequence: TGCGCCAGCAAAGAGGACACTGAAGCTTTCTTT.

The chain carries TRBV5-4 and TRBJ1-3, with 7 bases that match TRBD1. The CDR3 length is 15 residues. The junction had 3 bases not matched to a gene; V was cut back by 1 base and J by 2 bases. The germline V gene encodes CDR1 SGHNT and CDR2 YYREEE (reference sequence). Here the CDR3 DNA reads TGTGCCAGCAGCTTGCAGGGGGGACCTGGAAACACCATATATTTT. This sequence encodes CASSLQGGPGNTIYF.

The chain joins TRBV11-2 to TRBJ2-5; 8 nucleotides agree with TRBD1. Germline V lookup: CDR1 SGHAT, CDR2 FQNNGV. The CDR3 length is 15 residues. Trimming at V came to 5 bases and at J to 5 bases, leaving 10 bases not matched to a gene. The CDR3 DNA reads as TGTGCCAGCAGCCTTAGGACAGGGATTGCGGAGACCCAGTACTTC. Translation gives CASSLRTGIAETQYF.

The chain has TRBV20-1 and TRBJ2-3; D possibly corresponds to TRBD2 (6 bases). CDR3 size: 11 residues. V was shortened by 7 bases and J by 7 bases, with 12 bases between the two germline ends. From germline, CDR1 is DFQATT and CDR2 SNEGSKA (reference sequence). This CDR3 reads CSGLTSNTQYF. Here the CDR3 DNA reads TGCAGTGGTCTTACTAGCAATACGCAGTATTTT.

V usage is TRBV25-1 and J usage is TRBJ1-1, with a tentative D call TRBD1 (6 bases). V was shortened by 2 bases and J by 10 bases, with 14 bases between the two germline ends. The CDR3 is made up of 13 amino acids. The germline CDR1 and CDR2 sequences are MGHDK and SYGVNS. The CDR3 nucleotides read TGTGCCAGCAGTGAAACCCCGGGACAAGGAGCTTTCTTT. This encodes CASSETPGQGAFF.

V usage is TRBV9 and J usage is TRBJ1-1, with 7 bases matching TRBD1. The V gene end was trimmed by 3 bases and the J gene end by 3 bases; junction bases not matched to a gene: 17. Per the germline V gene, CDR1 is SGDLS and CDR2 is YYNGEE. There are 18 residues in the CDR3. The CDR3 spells CASSDGPGQPFLYTEAFF. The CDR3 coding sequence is TGTGCCAGCAGCGATGGGCCGGGACAGCCCTTTTTGTACACTGAAGCTTTCTTT.

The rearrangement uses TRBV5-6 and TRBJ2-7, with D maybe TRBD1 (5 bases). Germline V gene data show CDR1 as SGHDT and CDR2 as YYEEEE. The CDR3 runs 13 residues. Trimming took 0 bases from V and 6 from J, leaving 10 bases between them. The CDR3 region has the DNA TGTGCCAGCAGCTTGGGTAGGGGATCCGAGCAGTACTTC. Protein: CASSLGRGSEQYF. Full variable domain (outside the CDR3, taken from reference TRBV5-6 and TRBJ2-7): DAGVTQSPTHLIKTRGQQVTLRCSPKSGHDTVSWYQQALGQGPQFIFQYYEEEERQRGNFPDRFSGHQFPNYSSELNVNALLLGDSALYLCASSLGRGSEQYFGPGTRLTVT.

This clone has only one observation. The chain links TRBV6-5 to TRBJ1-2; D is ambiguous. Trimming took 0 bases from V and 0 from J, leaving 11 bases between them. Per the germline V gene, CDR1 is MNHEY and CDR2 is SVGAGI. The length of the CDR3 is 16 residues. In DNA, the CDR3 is TGTGCCAGCAGTTACTCGAAAGGAGAGCCTAACTATGGCTACACCTTC. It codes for CASSYSKGEPNYGYTF.

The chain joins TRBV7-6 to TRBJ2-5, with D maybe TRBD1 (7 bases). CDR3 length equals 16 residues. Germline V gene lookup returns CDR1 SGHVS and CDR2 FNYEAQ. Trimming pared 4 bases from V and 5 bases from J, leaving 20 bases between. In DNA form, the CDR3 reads TGTGCCAGCAGCTGGGGACAGAGGGAAGGGGGGGAGACCCAGTACTTC. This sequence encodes CASSWGQREGGETQYF.

For the CDR3, the DNA is TGTGCCAGCAGTGAAGTGGGCAGGGGCGAGCAGTACTTC. Translation: CASSEVGRGEQYF. The chain carries TRBV25-1 and TRBJ2-5; D perhaps matches TRBD1 (6 bases). The J call may be incorrect, as the DNA end agrees better with TRBJ2-7. The CDR3 spans 13 residues. The germline CDR1 and CDR2 sequences are MGHDK and SYGVNS.

DNA of the CDR3: TGTGCCAGCAGCGCTCGACAGGGGAAGAACACTGAAGCTTTCTTT. Its translation: CASSARQGKNTEAFF. This chain links TRBV7-6 with TRBJ1-1; 8 bases align to TRBD1. Germline-derived CDR1 and CDR2 are SGHVS and FNYEAQ. Trimming cost V 5 bases and J 1 base; bases outside gene matches: 6. This CDR3 comprises 15 residues. The full variable domain, completed using reference TRBV7-6 and TRBJ1-1, is GAGVSQSPRYKVTKRGQDVALRCDPISGHVSLYWYRQALGQGPEFLTYFNYEAQQDKSGLPNDRFSAERPEGSISTLTIQRTEQRDSAMYRCASSARQGKNTEAFFGQGTRLTVV.

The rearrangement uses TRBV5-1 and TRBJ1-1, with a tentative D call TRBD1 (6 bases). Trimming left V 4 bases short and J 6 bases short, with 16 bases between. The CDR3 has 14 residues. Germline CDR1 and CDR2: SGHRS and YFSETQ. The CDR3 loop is CASSTTGPRAEAFF. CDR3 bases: TGCGCCAGCAGCACAACAGGGCCCCGGGCTGAAGCTTTCTTT.

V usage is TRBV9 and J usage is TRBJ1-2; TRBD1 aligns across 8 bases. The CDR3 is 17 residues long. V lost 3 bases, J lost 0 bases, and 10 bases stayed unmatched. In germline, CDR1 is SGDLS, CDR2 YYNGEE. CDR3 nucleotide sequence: TGTGCCAGCAGCGCAGGACAGGGTTCTCCGGCTAACTATGGCTACACCTTC. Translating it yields CASSAGQGSPANYGYTF. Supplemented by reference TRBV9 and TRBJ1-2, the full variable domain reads DSGVTQTPKHLITATGQRVTLRCSPRSGDLSVYWYQQSLDQGLQFLIQYYNGEERAKGNILERFSAQQFPDLHSELNLSSLELGDSALYFCASSAGQGSPANYGYTFGSGTRLTVV.

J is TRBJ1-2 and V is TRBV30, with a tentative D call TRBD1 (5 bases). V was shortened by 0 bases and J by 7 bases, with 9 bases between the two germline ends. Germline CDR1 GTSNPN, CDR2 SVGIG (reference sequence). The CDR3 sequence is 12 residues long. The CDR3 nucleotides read TGTGCCTGGAGTGTACGGGGGGGTGGCTACACCTTC. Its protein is CAWSVRGGGYTF. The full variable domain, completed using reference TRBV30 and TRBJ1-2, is SQTIHQWPATLVQPVGSPLSLECTVEGTSNPNLYWYRQAAGRGLQLLFYSVGIGQISSEVPQNLSASRPQDRQFILSSKKLLLSDSGFYLCAWSVRGGGYTFGSGTRLTVV.